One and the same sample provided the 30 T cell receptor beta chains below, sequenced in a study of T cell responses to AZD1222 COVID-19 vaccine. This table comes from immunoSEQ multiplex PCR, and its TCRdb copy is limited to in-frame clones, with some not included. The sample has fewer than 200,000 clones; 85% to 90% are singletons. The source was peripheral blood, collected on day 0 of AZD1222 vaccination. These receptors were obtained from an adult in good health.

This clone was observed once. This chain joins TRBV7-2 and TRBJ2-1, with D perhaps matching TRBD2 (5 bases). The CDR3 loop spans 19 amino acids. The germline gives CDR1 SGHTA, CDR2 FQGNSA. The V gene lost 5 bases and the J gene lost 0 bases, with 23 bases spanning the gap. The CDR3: CASSHGGGAVPSSYNEQFF. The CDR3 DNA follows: TGTGCCAGCAGCCATGGCGGTGGAGCGGTCCCGAGCTCCTACAATGAGCAGTTCTTC.

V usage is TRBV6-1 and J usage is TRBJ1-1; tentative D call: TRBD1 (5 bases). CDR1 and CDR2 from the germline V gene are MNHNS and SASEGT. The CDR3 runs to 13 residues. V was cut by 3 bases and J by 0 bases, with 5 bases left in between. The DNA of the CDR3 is TGTGCCAGCAGTGAGACAGTGAACACTGAAGCTTTCTTT. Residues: CASSETVNTEAFF.

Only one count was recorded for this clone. The DNA for the CDR3 is TGTGCCAGCAGTTACTTGGGGGGGATGAAAGCTTTCTTT. It is translated as CASSYLGGMKAFF. The chain joins TRBV6-2 or TRBV6-3 to TRBJ1-1, with a weak D call TRBD1 (5 bases). Germline assignment: CDR1 MNHEY and CDR2 SVGEGT. V was clipped by 1 base and J by 9 bases, with 12 bases between them. This CDR3 contains 13 residues.

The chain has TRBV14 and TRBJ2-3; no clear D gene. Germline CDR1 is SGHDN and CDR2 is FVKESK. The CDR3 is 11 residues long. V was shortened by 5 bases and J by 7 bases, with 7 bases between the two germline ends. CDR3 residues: CASSGVNTQYF. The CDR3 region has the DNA TGTGCCAGCAGCGGTGTGAATACGCAGTATTTT.

CDR3 nucleotides: TGTGCCAGCAGCTTCCTACGGCAGGACACTGAAGCTTTCTTT. Protein product: CASSFLRQDTEAFF. The genes are TRBV7-2 and TRBJ1-1; no clear D gene. The CDR3 runs 14 residues. Germline V gene sequence: CDR1 SGHTA, CDR2 FQGNSA. Trimming removed 3 bases at V and 3 bases at J, with 11 bases between.

The CDR3 here is CASSSRSSYEQYV. The DNA for the CDR3 is TGTGCCAGCAGTTCCAGGAGCTCCTACGAGCAGTACGTC. This chain links TRBV12-3 or TRBV12-4 with TRBJ2-7, with unresolved D. With 4 bases removed from V and 0 bases from J, the gap between germline ends came to 7 bases. This CDR3 region has 13 residues.

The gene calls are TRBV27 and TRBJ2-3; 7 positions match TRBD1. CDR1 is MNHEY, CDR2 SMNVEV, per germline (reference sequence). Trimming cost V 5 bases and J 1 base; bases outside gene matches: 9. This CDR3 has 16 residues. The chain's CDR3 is CASSLDRASGTDTQYF. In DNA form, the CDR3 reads TGTGCCAGCAGTCTCGACAGGGCCTCCGGCACAGATACGCAGTATTTT.

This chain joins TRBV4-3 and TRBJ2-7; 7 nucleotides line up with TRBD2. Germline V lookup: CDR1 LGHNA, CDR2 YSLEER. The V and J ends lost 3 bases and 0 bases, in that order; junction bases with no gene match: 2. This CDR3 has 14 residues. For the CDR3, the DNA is TGCGCCAGCAGCCACGGCGGGAGCTCCTACGAGCAGTACTTC. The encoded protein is CASSHGGSSYEQYF.

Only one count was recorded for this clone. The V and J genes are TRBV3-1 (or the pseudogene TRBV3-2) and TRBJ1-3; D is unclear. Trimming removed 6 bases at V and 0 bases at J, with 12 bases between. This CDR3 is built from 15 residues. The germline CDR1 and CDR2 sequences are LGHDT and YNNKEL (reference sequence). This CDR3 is CASSPSDISGNTIYF. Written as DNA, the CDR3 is TGTGCCAGCAGTCCTTCCGACATCTCTGGAAACACCATATATTTT.

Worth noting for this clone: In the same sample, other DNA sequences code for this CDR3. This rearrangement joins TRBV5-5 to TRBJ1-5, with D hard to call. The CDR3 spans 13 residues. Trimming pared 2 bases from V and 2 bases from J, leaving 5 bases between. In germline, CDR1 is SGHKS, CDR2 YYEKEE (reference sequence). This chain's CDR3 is CASSLGRNQPQHF. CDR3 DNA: TGTGCCAGCAGCTTAGGTCGCAATCAGCCCCAGCATTTT. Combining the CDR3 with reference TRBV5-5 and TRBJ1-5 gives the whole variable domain DAGVTQSPTHLIKTRGQQVTLRCSPISGHKSVSWYQQVLGQGPQFIFQYYEKEERGRGNFPDRFSARQFPNYSSELNVNALLLGDSALYLCASSLGRNQPQHFGDGTRLSIL.

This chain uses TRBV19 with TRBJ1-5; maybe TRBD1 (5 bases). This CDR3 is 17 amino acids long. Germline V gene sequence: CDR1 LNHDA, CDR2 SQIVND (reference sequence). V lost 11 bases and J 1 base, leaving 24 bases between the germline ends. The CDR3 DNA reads TGTGCCTCGAGACCGGGACCCCCGGAAGTAAGCAATCAGCCCCAGCATTTT. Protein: CASRPGPPEVSNQPQHF.

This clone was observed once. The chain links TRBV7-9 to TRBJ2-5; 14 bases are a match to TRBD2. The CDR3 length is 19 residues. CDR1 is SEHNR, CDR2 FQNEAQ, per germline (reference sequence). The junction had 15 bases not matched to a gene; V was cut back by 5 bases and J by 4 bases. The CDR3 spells CASSMGGTSGGRWGETQYF. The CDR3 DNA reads TGTGCCAGCAGCATGGGAGGGACTAGCGGGGGCCGATGGGGAGAGACCCAGTACTTC. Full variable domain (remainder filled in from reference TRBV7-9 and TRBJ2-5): DTGVSQNPRHKITKRGQNVTFRCDPISEHNRLYWYRQTLGQGPEFLTYFQNEAQLEKSRLLSDRFSAERPKGSFSTLEIQRTEQGDSAMYLCASSMGGTSGGRWGETQYFGPGTRLLVL.

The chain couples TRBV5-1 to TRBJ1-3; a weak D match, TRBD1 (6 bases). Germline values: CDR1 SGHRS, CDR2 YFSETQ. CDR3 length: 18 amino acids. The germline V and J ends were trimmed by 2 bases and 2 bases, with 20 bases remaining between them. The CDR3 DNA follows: TGCGCCAGCAGCTTCTACCCCACAGAGGGGGGGCCTGGAAACACCATATATTTT. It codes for CASSFYPTEGGPGNTIYF.

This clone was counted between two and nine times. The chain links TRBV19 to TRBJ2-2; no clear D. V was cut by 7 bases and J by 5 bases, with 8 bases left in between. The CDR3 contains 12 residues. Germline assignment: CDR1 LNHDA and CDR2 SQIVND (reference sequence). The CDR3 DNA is TGTGCCAGTATTGACAAGACCGGGGAGCTGTTTTTT. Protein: CASIDKTGELFF.

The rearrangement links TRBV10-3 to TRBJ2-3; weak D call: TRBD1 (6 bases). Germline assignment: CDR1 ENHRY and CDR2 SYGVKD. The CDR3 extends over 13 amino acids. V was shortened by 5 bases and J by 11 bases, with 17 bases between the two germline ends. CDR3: CAISSSRGVGQYF. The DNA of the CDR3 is TGTGCCATCAGTTCATCCAGGGGTGTTGGGCAGTATTTT.

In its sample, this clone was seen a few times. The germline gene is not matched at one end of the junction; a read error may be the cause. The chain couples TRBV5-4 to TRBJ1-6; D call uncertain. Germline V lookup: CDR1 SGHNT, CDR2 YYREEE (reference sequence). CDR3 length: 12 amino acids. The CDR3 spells CASSSHNSPLHF. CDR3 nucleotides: TGTGCCAGCAGCTCCCATAATTCACCCCTCCACTTT.

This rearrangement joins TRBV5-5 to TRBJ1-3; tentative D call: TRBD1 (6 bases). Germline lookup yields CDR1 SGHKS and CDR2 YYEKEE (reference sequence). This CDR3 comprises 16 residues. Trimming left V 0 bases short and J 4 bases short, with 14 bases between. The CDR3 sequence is CASSLALQGGGNTIYF. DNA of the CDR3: TGTGCCAGCAGCTTGGCGTTACAGGGTGGGGGAAACACCATATATTTT.

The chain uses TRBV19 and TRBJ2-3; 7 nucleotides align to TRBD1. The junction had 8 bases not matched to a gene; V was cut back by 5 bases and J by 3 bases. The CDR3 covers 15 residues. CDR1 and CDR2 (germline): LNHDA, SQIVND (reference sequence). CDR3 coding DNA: TGTGCCAGTAGTTGGACAGGAAAAGTGACAGATACGCAGTATTTT. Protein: CASSWTGKVTDTQYF.

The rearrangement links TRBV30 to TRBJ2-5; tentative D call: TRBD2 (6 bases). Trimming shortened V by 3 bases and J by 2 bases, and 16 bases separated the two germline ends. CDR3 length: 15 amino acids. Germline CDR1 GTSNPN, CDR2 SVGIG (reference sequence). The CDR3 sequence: CAWRGPGAGQETQYF. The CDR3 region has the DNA TGTGCCTGGAGGGGACCGGGAGCCGGGCAAGAGACCCAGTACTTC.

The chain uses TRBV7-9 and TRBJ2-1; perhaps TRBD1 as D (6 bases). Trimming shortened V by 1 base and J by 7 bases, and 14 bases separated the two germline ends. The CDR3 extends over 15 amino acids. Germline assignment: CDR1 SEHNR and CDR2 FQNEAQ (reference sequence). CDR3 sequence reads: CASSLVQGPQNEQFF. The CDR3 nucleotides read TGTGCCAGCAGCTTAGTCCAGGGGCCTCAGAATGAGCAGTTCTTC. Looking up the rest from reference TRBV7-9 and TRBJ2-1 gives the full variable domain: DTGVSQNPRHKITKRGQNVTFRCDPISEHNRLYWYRQTLGQGPEFLTYFQNEAQLEKSRLLSDRFSAERPKGSFSTLEIQRTEQGDSAMYLCASSLVQGPQNEQFFGPGTRLTVL.

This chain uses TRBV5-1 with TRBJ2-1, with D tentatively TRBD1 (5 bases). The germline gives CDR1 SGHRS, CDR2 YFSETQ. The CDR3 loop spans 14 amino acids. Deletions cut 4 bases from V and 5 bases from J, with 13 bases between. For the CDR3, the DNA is TGCGCCAGCAGCCCATCAGGGTCACACAATGAGCAGTTCTTC. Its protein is CASSPSGSHNEQFF.

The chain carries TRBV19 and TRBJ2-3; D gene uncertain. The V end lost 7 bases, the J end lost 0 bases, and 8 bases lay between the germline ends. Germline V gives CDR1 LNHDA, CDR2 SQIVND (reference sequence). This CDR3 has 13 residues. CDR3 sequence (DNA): TGTGCCAGTACAGGCAAAAGCACAGATACGCAGTATTTT. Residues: CASTGKSTDTQYF.

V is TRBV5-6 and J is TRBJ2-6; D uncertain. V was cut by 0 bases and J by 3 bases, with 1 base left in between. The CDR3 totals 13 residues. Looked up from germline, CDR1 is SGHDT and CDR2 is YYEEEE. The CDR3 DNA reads TGTGCCAGCAGCTTGGTTGGGGCCAACGTCCTGACTTTC. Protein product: CASSLVGANVLTF.

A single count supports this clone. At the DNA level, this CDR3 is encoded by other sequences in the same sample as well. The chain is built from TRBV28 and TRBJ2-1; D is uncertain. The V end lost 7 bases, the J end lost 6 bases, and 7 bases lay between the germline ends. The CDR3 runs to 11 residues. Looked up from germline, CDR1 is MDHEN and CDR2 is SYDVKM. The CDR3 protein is CASTLGNEQFF. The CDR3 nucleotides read TGTGCCAGCACCCTGGGCAATGAGCAGTTCTTC. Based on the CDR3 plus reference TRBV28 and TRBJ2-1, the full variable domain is DVKVTQSSRYLVKRTGEKVFLECVQDMDHENMFWYRQDPGLGLRLIYFSYDVKMKEKGDIPEGYSVSREKKERFSLILESASTNQTSMYLCASTLGNEQFFGPGTRLTVL.

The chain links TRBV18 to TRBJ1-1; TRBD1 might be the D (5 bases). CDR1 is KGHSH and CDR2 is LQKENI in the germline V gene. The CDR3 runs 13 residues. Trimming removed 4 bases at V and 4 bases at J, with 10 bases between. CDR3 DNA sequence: TGTGCCAGCTCACGATATGGGGGCACTGAAGCTTTCTTT. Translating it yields CASSRYGGTEAFF.

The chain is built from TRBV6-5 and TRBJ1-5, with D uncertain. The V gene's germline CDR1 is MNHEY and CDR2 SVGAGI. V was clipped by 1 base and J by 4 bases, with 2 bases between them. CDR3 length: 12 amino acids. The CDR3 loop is CASSYLNQPQHF. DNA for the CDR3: TGTGCCAGCAGTTACTTGAATCAGCCCCAGCATTTT.

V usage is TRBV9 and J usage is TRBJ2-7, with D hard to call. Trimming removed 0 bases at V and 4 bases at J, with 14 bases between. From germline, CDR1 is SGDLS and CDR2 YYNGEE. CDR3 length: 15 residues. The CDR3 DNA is TGTGCCAGCAGCGTAGATGTGGACCCTGTATACGAGCAGTACTTC. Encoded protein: CASSVDVDPVYEQYF.

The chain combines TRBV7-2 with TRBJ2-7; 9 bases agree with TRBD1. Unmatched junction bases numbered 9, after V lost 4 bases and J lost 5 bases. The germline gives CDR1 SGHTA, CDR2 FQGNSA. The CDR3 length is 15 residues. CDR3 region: CASSSYGTGKDEQYF. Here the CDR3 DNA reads TGTGCCAGCAGCTCGTACGGGACAGGGAAGGACGAGCAGTACTTC.

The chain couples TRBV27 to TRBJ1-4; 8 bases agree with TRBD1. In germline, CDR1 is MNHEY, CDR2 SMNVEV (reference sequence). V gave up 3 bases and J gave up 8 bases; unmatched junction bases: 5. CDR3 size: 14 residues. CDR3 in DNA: TGTGCCAGCAGTTTGCGTCGGACAGGGGAAAAACTGTTTTTT. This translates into CASSLRRTGEKLFF.

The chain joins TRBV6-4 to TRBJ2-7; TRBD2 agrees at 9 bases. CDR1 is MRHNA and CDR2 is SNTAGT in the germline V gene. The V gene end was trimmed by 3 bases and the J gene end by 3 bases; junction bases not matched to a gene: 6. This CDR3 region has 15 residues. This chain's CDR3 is CASSEGPTSGYEQYF. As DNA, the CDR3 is TGTGCCAGCAGTGAAGGCCCGACTAGCGGCTACGAGCAGTACTTC.